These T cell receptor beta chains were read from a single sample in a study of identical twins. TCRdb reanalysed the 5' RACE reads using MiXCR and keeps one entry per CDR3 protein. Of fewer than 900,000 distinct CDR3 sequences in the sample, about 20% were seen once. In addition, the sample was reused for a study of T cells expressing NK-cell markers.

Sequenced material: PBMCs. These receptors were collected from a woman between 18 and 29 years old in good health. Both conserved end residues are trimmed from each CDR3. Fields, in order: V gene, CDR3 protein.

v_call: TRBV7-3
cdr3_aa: ASSLRPGTSGHTDTQY

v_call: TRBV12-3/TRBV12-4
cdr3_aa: ASTHLGAGYGYT

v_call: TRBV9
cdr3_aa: ASSVGSGTDLSEQY

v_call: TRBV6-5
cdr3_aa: ASSYSNEQY

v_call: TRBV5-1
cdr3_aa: ASSLFADIPTNEQF

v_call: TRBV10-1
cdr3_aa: ASSATIGNEQF

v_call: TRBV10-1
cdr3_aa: ASRFGTGPAFSGANVLT

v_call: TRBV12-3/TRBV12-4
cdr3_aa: ASSLAQTGMETQY

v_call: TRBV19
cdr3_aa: ASNPGRSNQPQH

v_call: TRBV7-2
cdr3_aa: ASSSLPRAEQY

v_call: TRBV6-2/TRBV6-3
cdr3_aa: ASSQRGLQPQH

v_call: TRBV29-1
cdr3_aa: SVEPEGRWEQY

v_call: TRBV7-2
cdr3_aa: ASSLGGSNPGELF

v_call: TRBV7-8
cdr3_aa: ASSARDSSHNEQF

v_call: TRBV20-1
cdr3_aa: SARKGGQTGELF

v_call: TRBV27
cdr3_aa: ASKPRGGTDTQY

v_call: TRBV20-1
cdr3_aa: SARDASVGTDTQY

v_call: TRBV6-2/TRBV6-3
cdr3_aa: ASTEGLAGIYEQY

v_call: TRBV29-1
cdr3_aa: SDGDAGEQF

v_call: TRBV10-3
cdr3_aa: AIRTGLAGKSSYEQY

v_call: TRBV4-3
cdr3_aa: ASSLGTGVNTEAF

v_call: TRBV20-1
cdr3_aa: SASAVMIAGHNEQF

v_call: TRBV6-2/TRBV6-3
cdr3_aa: ASRMERGSYNEQF

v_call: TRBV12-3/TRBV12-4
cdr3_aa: ASSQRETSGVTQY

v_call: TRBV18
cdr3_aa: ASSPTRASGTSGF

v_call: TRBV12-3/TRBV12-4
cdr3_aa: ASRQGGYNSPLH

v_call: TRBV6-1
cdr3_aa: ASSRTSGDTYEQY

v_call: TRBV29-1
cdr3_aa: SVVRPSGSTDTQY

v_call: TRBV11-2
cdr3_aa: ASSLNGVGGRSYNEQF

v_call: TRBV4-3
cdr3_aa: ASSRSGTKTYEQY

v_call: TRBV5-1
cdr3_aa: ASSLGWTPYTQY

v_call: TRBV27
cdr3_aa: ATTMFSGRGEQY

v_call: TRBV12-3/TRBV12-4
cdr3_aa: ASSFRAGSGYT

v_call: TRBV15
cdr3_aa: ATSDRVLSGELF

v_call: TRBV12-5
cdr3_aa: ASGRLRLAGDTYEQY

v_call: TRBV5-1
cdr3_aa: ASSFTPGEKLF

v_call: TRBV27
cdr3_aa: ASSPRPGSLLTYEQY

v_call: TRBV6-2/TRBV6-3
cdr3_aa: ASSSSGRNPNEQF

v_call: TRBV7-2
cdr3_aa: ASSLVTGLTTDTQY

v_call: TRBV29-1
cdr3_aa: SAERYNEQF

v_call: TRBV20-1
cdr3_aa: SASRQPNSPLH

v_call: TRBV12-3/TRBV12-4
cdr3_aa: ASSLWDEYNEQF

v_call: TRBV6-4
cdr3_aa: ASSARTGGIYEQY

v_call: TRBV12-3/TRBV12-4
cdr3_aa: ASSPHRAGELF

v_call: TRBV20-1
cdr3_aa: SAESGLAVYEQY

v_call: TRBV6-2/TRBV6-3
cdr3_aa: ASRLDRGKINQPQH

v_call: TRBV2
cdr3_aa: ASSGQGNTEAF

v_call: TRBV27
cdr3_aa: ASSLSVRQRGTYEQY

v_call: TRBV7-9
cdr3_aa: ASSRAREGNTEAF

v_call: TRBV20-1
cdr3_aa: SALGLVHEQF

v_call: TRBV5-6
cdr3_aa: ASSKDLEETQY

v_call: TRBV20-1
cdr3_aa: SAEGLWGEGISYEQY

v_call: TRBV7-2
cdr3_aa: ASSLYRYQPQH

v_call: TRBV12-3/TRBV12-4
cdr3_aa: ASSLWGTSDTQY

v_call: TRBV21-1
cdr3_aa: ASSKFVLGTEAF

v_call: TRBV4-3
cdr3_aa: ASSQDFAGAPYNEQF

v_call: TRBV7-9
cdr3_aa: ASSLPRSGSYNEQF

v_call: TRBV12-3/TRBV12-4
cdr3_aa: ASRCSLGTYEQY

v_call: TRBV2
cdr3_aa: ASPGRETQY

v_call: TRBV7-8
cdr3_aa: ASSFGRAPDTQY